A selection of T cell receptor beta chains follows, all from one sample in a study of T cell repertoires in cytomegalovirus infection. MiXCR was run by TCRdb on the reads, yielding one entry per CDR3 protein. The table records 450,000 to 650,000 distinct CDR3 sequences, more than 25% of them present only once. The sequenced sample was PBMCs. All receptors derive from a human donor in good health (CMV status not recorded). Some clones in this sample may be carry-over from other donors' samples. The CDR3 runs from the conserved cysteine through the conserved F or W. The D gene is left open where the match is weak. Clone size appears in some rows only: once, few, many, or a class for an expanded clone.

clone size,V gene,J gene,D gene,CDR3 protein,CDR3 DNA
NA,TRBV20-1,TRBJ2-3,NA,CSAPWPSTDTQYF,TGCAGTGCCCCGTGGCCTAGCACAGATACGCAGTATTTT
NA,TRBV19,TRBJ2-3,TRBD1,CASATRTGDRIADTQYF,TGTGCCAGTGCGACCCGGACAGGGGATAGGATTGCAGATACGCAGTATTTT
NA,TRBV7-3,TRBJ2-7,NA,CASSFQGASSYEQYF,TGTGCCAGCAGCTTTCAAGGCGCTAGCTCCTACGAGCAGTACTTC
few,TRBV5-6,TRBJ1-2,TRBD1,CASTSPRAGGYYGYTF,TGTGCCAGCACCTCCCCGAGGGCAGGGGGCTACTATGGCTACACCTTC
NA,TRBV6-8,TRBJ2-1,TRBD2,CANSGRAGGSYNEQFF,TGTGCCAACAGTGGCCGAGCGGGGGGCTCCTACAATGAGCAGTTCTTC
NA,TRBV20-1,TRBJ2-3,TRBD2,CSASGREIEDTQYF,TGCAGTGCTAGTGGGCGGGAGATCGAAGATACGCAGTATTTT
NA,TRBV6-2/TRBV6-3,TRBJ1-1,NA,CASSELGRRFRVTEAFF,TGTGCCAGCAGCGAGCTGGGGCGCCGCTTCAGGGTCACTGAAGCTTTCTTT
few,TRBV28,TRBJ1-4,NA,CASSLVRIREKLFF,TGTGCCAGCAGTTTAGTCAGGATTCGGGAAAAACTGTTTTTT
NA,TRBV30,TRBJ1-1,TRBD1,CARRGGQSPEAFF,TGTGCCAGACGAGGGGGCCAGTCCCCTGAAGCTTTCTTT
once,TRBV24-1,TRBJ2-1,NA,CATSVMDEQFF,TGTGCCACCAGTGTTATGGATGAGCAGTTCTTC
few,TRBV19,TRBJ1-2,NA,CASSSGSRFYGYTF,TGTGCCAGTAGTTCTGGATCGAGGTTCTATGGCTACACCTTC
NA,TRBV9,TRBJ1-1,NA,CASSVVRQDTEAFF,TGTGCCAGCAGCGTAGTGAGGCAGGACACTGAAGCTTTCTTT